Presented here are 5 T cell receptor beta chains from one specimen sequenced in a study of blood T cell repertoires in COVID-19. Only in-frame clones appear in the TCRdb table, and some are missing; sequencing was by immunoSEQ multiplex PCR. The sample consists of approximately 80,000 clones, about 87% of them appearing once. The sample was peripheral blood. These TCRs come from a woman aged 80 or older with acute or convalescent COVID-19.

Here the CDR3 reads CASSEGYREQYF. CDR3 in DNA: TGTGCCAGCAGTGAAGGGTACAGGGAGCAGTACTTC. The chain couples TRBV6-1 to TRBJ2-7, with D maybe TRBD1 (5 bases). Trimming cost V 1 base and J 7 bases, with 8 bases left between them. Germline V gene sequence: CDR1 MNHNS, CDR2 SASEGT. There are 12 residues in the CDR3.

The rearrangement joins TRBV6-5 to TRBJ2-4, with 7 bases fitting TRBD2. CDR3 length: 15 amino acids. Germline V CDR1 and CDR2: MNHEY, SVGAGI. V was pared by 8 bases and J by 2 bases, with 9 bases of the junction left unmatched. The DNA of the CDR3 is TGTGCCAGCCGGGGGGACGCGAAAACCAAAAACATTCAGTACTTC. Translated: CASRGDAKTKNIQYF.

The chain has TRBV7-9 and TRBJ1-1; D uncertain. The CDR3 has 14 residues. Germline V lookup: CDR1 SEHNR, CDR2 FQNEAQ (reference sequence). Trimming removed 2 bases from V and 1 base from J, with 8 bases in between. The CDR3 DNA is TGTGCCAGCAGCTTACAAGCAGGGAACACTGAAGCTTTCTTT. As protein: CASSLQAGNTEAFF.

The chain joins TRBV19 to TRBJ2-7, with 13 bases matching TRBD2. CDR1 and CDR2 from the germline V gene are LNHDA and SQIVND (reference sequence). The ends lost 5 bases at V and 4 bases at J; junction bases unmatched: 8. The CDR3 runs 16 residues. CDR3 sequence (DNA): TGTGCCAGTAGTGTTGGACTAGCGGGAGTAACTTACGAGCAGTACTTC. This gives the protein CASSVGLAGVTYEQYF.

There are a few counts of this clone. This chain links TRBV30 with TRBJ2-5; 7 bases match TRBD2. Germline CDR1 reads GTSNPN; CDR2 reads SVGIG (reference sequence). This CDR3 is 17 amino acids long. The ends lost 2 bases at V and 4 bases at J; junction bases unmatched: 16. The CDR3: CAWSLMVGGSRPETQYF. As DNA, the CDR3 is TGTGCCTGGAGTCTAATGGTAGGCGGGAGTCGGCCAGAGACCCAGTACTTC.